This entry describes one TCR beta chain. It lacks a known antigen. No qualities accompany the bases; no much larger clone lies one base away. TCRbeta CDR3 regions were amplified from genomic DNA using the immunoSEQ Assay, a bias-controlled multiplex PCR. The paper's data handling went like this. Nucleated cell counts per sample were estimated from amplification of reference gene primers within the assay. Sequence reads were collapsed and filtered to measure the absolute abundance of every unique TCRbeta CDR3 rearrangement. For each sample, productive Simpson clonality was calculated as the square root of Simpson's diversity index over productive rearrangements. What TCRdb holds here is the immuneACCESS table cut down to in-frame rearrangements. Part of the clones is not present; checked against another copy, under half of the missing clones reflect an unresolved V gene, and the others are unexplained. V, J and clone size derive from that table, while D and trimming were established from the DNA sequence. The sample yields 150,000 to 200,000 clones; roughly 90% were counted once. The ten largest clones add up to about 2.6% of the sample.

The collaborating institutions used their own protocols to collect whole blood in K2EDTA tubes. For TCRbeta analysis, collaborators shipped samples in one of three forms: frozen whole blood, isolated PBMCs, or DNA extracted from either of those sample types. The sample comes from a study of blood T cell repertoires in COVID-19 (dated by TCRdb to about 2020). Some background on the complete study: Samples covering the acute and convalescent phases of COVID-19 were provided by collaborators in the United States, Italy and Spain. The material from the prospective study consisted of cDNA or gDNA derived from T cells, B-cell-depleted T cells, or PBMCs. The dataset comprised deeply sampled blood TCRbeta repertoires from subjects exposed to, actively infected with, or recovered from COVID-19. The repertoires were released in a freely available public database meant as a resource for research on the immune response to SARS-CoV-2. Samples were obtained from the ongoing ImmuneRACE study (first 160 participants) and from about 1,300 subjects provided by 6 global collaborators. Sample metadata almost always included a de-identified subject ID, COVID-19 status, age in years and sex. Where HLA class I and class II types were available, the types were taken from metadata supplied by the sample provider, not from assay-based typing. Summary of the overall study and its limitations: How much clinical and demographic metadata was included differed by source and by participant, and the metadata was provided uncurated.

Source material: peripheral blood. The sequence came from a man in his fifties or sixties with acute or convalescent COVID-19.

This receptor carries the CDR3 CASSQDRGELFF. The DNA reads TGTGCCAGCAGTCAAGACAGGGGGGAGCTGTTTTTT. The chain is assembled from TRBV2 and TRBJ2-2; TRBD1 could be the D gene, as 6 bases match. Reading from cysteine to phenylalanine, the CDR3 counts 12 amino acids. This entry keeps only the CDR3 DNA: 36 bases, framed from base 1. Taken from the germline V gene, the CDR1 and CDR2 loops are SNHLY and FYNNEI. Between the V and J ends, shortened by 5 bases and 8 bases respectively, the junction contains 9 bases.